This T cell receptor (beta chain) is from a study of response to subunit inactivated influenza vaccine (dated by TCRdb to the late 2010s). Describing the broader study: Deep quantitative profiling of the T cell receptor repertoire was used in the study to follow responses to a trivalent subunit inactivated influenza vaccine.

CDR1 and CDR2 (MNHEY, SVGEGT) derive from the germline V gene. V and J are truncated by 6 bases and 0 bases respectively, leaving an intervening sequence of 15 bases. Taken from cysteine to phenylalanine, the CDR3 has 15 residues. The kept DNA is CDR3 alone, 45 bases in frame from the first base. Study-wide conclusions, independent of this receptor: It was suggested by the authors that each seasonal influenza vaccination may recruit only a limited number of new T cells.

Points on this clonotype: Its antigen remains unidentified. One base away there is no much larger clone; base qualities are not given.

Libraries were built with RT-PCR. The data were produced on an Illumina HiSeq 2500. Using fastp trimming at Q25 and MiXCR clonotype assembly, TCRdb reanalyzed the public sequencing data and kept in-frame beta chains. Rows are combined by CDR3 protein, so each entry shows the most common genes and DNA. Within this sample are around 530,000 distinct CDR3 sequences, with more than 15% of them counted one time only. Approximately 3% of the sample goes to the ten largest clones. The starting material was CD4+ T cells sorted from PBMCs, obtained approximately 25 months after vaccination. The clonotype was recovered from a man between 45 and 75 years old who received an inactivated influenza vaccine. Donor details come from another sample of the same person, matched by shared clones. The chain is encoded by TRBV6-2 or TRBV6-3 joined to TRBJ2-7; perhaps TRBD1 is the D gene, with 6 bases matching. The CDR3 region reads CASRKTGLYSYEQYF. The DNA is as follows: TGTGCCAGCAGAAAGACAGGCCTCTACTCCTACGAGCAGTACTTC.